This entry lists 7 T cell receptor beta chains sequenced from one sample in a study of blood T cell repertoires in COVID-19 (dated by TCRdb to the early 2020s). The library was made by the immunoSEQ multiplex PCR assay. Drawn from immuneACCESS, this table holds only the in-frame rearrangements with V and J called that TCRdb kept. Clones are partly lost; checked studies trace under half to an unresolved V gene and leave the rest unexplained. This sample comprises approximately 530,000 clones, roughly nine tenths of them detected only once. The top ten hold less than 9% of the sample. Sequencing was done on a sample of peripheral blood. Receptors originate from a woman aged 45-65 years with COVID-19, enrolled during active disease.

CDR3 in amino acids: CASGATGHPGYTF. The CDR3, as DNA: TGTGCCAGCGGAGCGACAGGTCATCCGGGCTACACCTTC. The chain is built from TRBV27 and TRBJ1-2, with a possible D match to TRBD1 (6 bases). The ends were cut back, 8 bases at V and 8 bases at J, with 18 bases in the middle. CDR3 length: 13 residues. Germline lookup yields CDR1 MNHEY and CDR2 SMNVEV (reference sequence).

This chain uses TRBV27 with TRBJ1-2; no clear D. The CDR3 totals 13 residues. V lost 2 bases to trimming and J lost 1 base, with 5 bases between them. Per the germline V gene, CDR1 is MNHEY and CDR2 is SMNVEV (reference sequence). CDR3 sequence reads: CASSLQINYGYTF. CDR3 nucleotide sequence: TGTGCCAGCAGTTTACAGATTAACTATGGCTACACCTTC.

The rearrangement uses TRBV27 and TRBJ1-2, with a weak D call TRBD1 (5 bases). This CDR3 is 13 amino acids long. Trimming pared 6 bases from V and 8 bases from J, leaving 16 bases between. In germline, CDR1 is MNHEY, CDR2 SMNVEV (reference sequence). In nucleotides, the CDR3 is TGTGCCAGCAGGACCACAGGCTCGGACGGCTACACCTTC. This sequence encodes CASRTTGSDGYTF.

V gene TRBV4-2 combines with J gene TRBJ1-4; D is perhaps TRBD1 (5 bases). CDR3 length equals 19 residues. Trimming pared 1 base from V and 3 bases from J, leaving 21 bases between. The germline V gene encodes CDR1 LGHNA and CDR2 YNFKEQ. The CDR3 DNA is TGTGCCAGCAGCCAAGGGCTCGGGGAGGGGAGGGCAGCTAATGAAAAACTGTTTTTT. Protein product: CASSQGLGEGRAANEKLFF.

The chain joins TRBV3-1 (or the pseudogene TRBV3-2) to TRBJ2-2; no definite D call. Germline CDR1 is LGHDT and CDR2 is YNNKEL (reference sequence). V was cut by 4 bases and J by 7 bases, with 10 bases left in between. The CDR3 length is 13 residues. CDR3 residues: CASSLTSLGELFF. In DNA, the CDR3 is TGTGCCAGCAGCCTCACCTCACTCGGGGAGCTGTTTTTT.

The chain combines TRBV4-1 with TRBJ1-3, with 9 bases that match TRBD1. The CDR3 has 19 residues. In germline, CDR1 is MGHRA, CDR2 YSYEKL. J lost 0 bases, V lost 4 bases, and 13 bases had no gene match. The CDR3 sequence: CASSLLGQGSSSSGNTIYF. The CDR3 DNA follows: TGCGCCAGCAGCCTCCTTGGACAGGGGTCATCTAGCTCTGGAAACACCATATATTTT.

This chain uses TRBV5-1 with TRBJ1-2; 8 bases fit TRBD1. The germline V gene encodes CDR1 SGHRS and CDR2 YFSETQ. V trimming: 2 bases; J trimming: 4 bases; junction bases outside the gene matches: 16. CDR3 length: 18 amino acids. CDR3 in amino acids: CASSLQTGQGGGIYGYTF. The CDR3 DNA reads TGCGCCAGCAGCTTACAGACCGGACAGGGAGGGGGGATCTATGGCTACACCTTC.